This TCR beta chain was retrieved from a study of cytomegalovirus exposure and HLA in healthy donors (dated by TCRdb to the late 2010s). Broadly, across the study: According to an earlier analysis of a few hundred of the donors, about 179 million T cells yielded roughly 110 million unique TCR beta sequences and approximately 300 Gb of sequence data. Roughly 300 gigabases of sequencing data and tens of millions of unique TCR sequences made up an early release that covered several hundred HLA-typed donors. Of the roughly 390 genotyped donors, 75% to 85% were placed in the genetic ancestry cluster associated with self-reported Caucasian donors. The study aimed to test whether signatures of past pathogen exposure could be identified by cataloging public T cell receptors. The T cell repertoires of 550 to 850 subjects were profiled by immunosequencing and related to cytomegalovirus serostatus. Along with the roughly 700-subject first cohort, a separate validation cohort of over 90 different subjects was used. The study combined high-throughput TCR immunosequencing, statistical association of individual TCRs with disease status, and machine learning to predict cytomegalovirus infection status. In a later analysis, previously published TCR beta repertoires from 600 to 850 donors were re-analyzed and high-resolution HLA genotyping was added so that TCR occurrence patterns could be studied. The later analysis used no new phenotypic data to find candidate immune exposures, relying instead on TCR beta sequences and their occurrence across donors. To decide whether each TCR beta V gene segment behaved as functional or pseudogenic, an earlier analysis of approximately 620 of the donors relied on high-throughput TCR beta sequencing. Donor age, sex, ethnicity and CMV serostatus were compiled together with the repertoire data. In a later genetic analysis, genome-wide SNP genotypes for 398 of the 666 donors were used, and that subset was treated as a discovery cohort. All discovery cohort repertoires had been generated on a single sequencing platform. Both class I and class II loci were covered by HLA typing, at four-digit resolution. Typing coverage differed by locus: A, B, C, DRB1 and DQB1 were typed in roughly 620-630 donors, DQA1 in roughly 500, DPA1 in some 570, and DPB1 in just under 480. Roughly 5 DR-DQ haplotypes were treated as single units for association and clustering because of strong linkage in the cohort. Among about 400 genotyped donors of the cohort, an average of around 250,000 unique TCR beta nucleotide sequences was sequenced per donor, of which roughly 17% were non-productive.

Paper-wide results and their limitations: According to a later analysis, TCR association rates differed among HLA loci, with DRB1 alleles showing the most associated TCRs and HLA-C alleles showing the fewest. In an earlier analysis of some 550 of the donors, most TCR beta V segments were observed in productive rearrangements about 87% or about 30% of the time, broadly matching IMGT annotations. In a later genetic analysis, fewer N-insertions in productive TCRs were reported among donors in an Asian-associated ancestry cluster than the approximately 670-donor mean. In a later analysis, HLA-associated TCR beta chains were found to be more clonally expanded and to have lower generation probabilities than equally common non-associated chains. Because HLA typing was missing for some donors at each locus, association tests included only the typed subset. The cohort was sequenced for TCR beta chains only, and without alpha or paired-chain data the features that could be detected were limited. For the cohort, immune exposure information was limited to CMV serostatus. Strong co-occurrence of HLA alleles, especially DR and DQ, made assigning TCR associations to individual alleles difficult. Across donors, most TCR sequences were observed very rarely, whereas some public TCRs were present in many individuals. Linkage disequilibrium might explain the correlated functional status among segregating V segments, but an unknown experimental factor could not be excluded. In a later genetic analysis, a missense DCLRE1C variant was associated with V-gene and J-gene trimming of TCR beta chains, and the association was replicated in an independent cohort. A later analysis reported that several top co-occurrence clusters appeared linked to parvovirus B19, influenza, CMV and Epstein-Barr virus. According to a later analysis, most CMV-associated TCR beta chains appeared to be HLA-restricted, and the HLA associations seemed to be driven largely by CMV exposure. In vitro tests confirmed that a few of the cytomegalovirus-associated TCR beta chains recognize cytomegalovirus antigens. The authors suggested that the approach could potentially be generalized to other disease states and immunological phenotypes. Specific HLA alleles were associated with some 15,000 TCR beta sequences at a false discovery rate of 0.05 in a later analysis. Cytomegalovirus status was reported to be diagnosed by the classifier with high specificity and sensitivity in both the original and validation cohorts. A further reported finding was that TCR beta sequences accurately predicted the HLA-A and HLA-B alleles for most subjects in the first cohort. Fewer than 20 rarely observed V segments, including chromosome 9 orphons, were excluded from the earlier analysis of a few hundred of the donors because counts were too low. A cluster of highly shared sequence variants was judged likely to be a technical artifact of the sequencing pipeline. The study gave a list of about 160 TCR beta chains associated with cytomegalovirus. The presence/absence analyses assumed that sequencing depth was roughly uniform across donors, and that assumption may not be true.

Preparation of the library involved the immunoSEQ multiplex PCR assay. The multiplex PCR relied on a mix of 60 forward primers for TCR Vbeta segments and 13 reverse primers for TCR Jbeta segments. Amplification of the CDR3 region of rearranged TCR beta genes was performed with a multiplex PCR assay on genomic DNA. The Illumina HiSeq System was used to sequence the amplified TCR beta libraries as 87-base-pair reads. In the original analysis: A later analysis tallied tens of millions of unique TCR beta chains across the 550 to 850 repertoires, and about 10 million of those chains were shared by two or more donors. A nearest-neighbor algorithm error-corrected the raw reads and collapsed the reads into unique sequences, merging closely related sequences to remove PCR and sequencing errors. CDR3 sequences were aligned to IMGT reference sequences to assign V, D and J gene segments. For a sequence to be retained, a match of at least six nucleotides to both a V gene segment and a J gene segment was required. Rearrangements were called productive when the CDR3 lacked stop codons and stayed in frame with V and J; all others were non-productive. Following IMGT convention, CDR3 was defined as the stretch from the second conserved V-encoded cysteine up to the conserved J-encoded phenylalanine. Sequences without an unambiguous match to a single V gene segment were excluded from the earlier analysis of a few hundred of the donors. An earlier analysis of several hundred of the donors called V segments functional above 56.7% productive rearrangements and segregating when the between-donor standard deviation exceeded 5%. A statistical classification framework was built to diagnose cytomegalovirus status from the catalog of TCR beta chain sequences. In a later analysis, V and J genes were assigned by comparing TCR nucleotide sequences against IMGT/GENE-DB human TR gene sequences. The TCRdist pipeline was used in a later analysis to assign CDR3 sequences and most-parsimonious VDJ recombination scenarios. In a later analysis, every TCR beta chain was defined by the combination of its CDR3 amino acid sequence and its V-gene family, and reads without a unique V-gene family were dropped. In a later analysis, fewer than 600 highly shared, low-generation-probability nucleotide sequences were removed to address suspected cross-contamination and a sequencing artifact. In a later analysis, a clonal expansion index for each public chain was calculated from normalized within-repertoire ranks of inferred template counts. A later analysis computed generation probabilities with a VDJ recombination model fitted to out-of-frame rearrangements, and checked the results against IGoR. In a later analysis, hypergeometric tests were used to score TCR-TCR, TCR-HLA and TCR-CMV co-occurrence, with a repertoire-size bias correction applied to TCR pairs. A later analysis estimated false discovery rates by permuting HLA or CMV assignments 20 times. In a later analysis, co-occurring TCRs were grouped using DBSCAN, with TCRdist sequence similarity added in when clustering inside HLA-allele-positive subsets. Repertoires with fewer than 30,000 or more than 120,000 public chains were left out of co-occurrence clustering, as were about 5 repertoires with anomalous nucleotide sharing. Here the immuneACCESS table is served through TCRdb, limited to in-frame sequences with V and J called. Missing clones are a known gap in these copies; in checked studies unresolved V genes cover under half, and the rest lacks a known reason. V and J calls and clone size are given by that table; D and trimming were obtained from the DNA. This sample comprises some 160,000 clones, over 70% of them detected only once. About 2% of the sample is in the top ten clones.

The cohort was made up of roughly 670 healthy bone marrow donors. Cohort members were all nominally healthy when sampled, although unrecorded immune exposures were likely present. The donor was CMV seronegative and was included in the group of several hundred seronegative cohort members. A peripheral blood sample was provided by each donor, and peripheral blood mononuclear cells were used for TCR beta sequencing. The Qiagen DNeasy Blood Extraction Kit was used to extract genomic DNA from the blood cell samples. As for this clone: Its antigen is unknown. Qualities for individual bases were not recorded, and no much larger clone is one base off.

The clonotype comes from a woman between 35 and 50 years old in good health and CMV-seronegative. Sequencing used PBMCs.

The CDR3 reads CASSSEQGASYTF. The DNA reads TGTGCCAGCAGCTCGGAACAGGGGGCAAGCTACACCTTC. The chain is encoded by TRBV7-8 joined to TRBJ1-2; 9 bases in the junction line up with TRBD1. Counted from cysteine to phenylalanine, this CDR3 has 13 amino acids. Just CDR3 DNA is preserved here, 39 bases in frame from base 1. At the junction V is shortened by 4 bases and J by 9 bases; bases outside the gene matches: 6. From the germline V gene, CDR1 is SGHVS and CDR2 is FQNEAQ.